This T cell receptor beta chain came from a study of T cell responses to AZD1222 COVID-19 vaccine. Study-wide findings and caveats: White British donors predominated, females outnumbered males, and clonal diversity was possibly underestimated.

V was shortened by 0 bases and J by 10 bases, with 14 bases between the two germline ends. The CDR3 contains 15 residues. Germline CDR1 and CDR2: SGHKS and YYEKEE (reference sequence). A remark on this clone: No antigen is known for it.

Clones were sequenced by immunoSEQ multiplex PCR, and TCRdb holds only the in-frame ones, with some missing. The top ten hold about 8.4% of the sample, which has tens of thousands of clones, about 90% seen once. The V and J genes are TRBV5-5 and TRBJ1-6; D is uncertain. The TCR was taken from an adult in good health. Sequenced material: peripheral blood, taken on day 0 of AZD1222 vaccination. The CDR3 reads CASSLASGASSPLHF. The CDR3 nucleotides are TGTGCCAGCAGCTTGGCCTCGGGTGCCTCCTCACCCCTCCACTTT.